The 8 T cell receptor beta chains below were found in one sample sequenced in a study of blood T cells in healthy people across ages. A J-beta primer mix and a sample-barcoded 5' primer were used in a second PCR of roughly 6 to 11 cycles. Using its own MiXCR run on the 5' RACE reads, TCRdb lists one record per CDR3 protein. The sample lists 540,000 or so distinct CDR3 sequences; more than 45% were seen once. The specimen sequenced was blood. These receptors all come from a man older than 75 in good health.

The rearrangement uses TRBV6-2 or TRBV6-3 and TRBJ1-1; 8 nucleotides agree with TRBD1. V was clipped by 2 bases and J by 5 bases; unmatched bases: 7. The CDR3 extends over 15 amino acids. Germline values: CDR1 MNHEY, CDR2 SVGEGT. CDR3 DNA sequence: TGTGCCAGCAGTTACGGTGGGACAGGTGGTACTGAAGCTTTCTTT. Amino acid sequence: CASSYGGTGGTEAFF.

The chain couples TRBV15 to TRBJ2-7, with TRBD2 identical over 11 bases. CDR3 length: 18 residues. With V trimmed by 2 bases and J by 7 bases, 16 bases remained unmatched. CDR1 LNHNV and CDR2 YYDKDF come from the germline V gene (reference sequence). The CDR3 sequence is CATSRLAGGRLTTGEQYF. DNA for the CDR3: TGTGCCACCAGCAGACTAGCGGGAGGACGACTGACTACGGGGGAGCAGTACTTC.

In this sample, this clonotype turned up once. The gene calls are TRBV6-1 and TRBJ1-5, with D unclear. CDR1 is MNHNS, CDR2 SASEGT, per germline. The V end was cut by 3 bases, the J end by 5 bases, with 14 bases between. The length of the CDR3 is 15 residues. In DNA, the CDR3 is TGTGCCAGCAGTGAGATAATAGGGCCGGATCAGCCCCAGCATTTT. Protein sequence: CASSEIIGPDQPQHF.

In this sample, this clonotype turned up once. The chain recombines TRBV20-1 with TRBJ2-7, with 8 bases identical to TRBD1. Germline assignment: CDR1 DFQATT and CDR2 SNEGSKA (reference sequence). The ends lost 6 bases at V and 3 bases at J; junction bases unmatched: 4. CDR3 length: 12 amino acids. CDR3 region: CSAQGARYEQYF. As DNA, the CDR3 is TGCAGTGCCCAGGGGGCTCGCTACGAGCAGTACTTC.

This clonotype occurred a few times. The chain carries TRBV20-1 and TRBJ1-4; 10 nucleotides agree with TRBD1. J was trimmed by 8 bases and V by 8 bases; bases with no gene match: 8. Looked up from germline, CDR1 is DFQATT and CDR2 is SNEGSKA (reference sequence). The CDR3 has 13 residues. In DNA form, the CDR3 reads TGCAGTCCAAGGGACAGGGGTTACGAAAAACTGTTTTTT. Its translation is CSPRDRGYEKLFF.

In the case of this clonotype: A much larger clone is a single base away; this may be a read error. The chain employs TRBV6-5 and TRBJ2-1, with 7 bases that match TRBD2. The ends lost 2 bases at V and 4 bases at J; junction bases unmatched: 8. CDR1 is MNHEY, CDR2 SVGAGI, per germline. CDR3 size: 16 residues. The CDR3 DNA reads TGTGCCAGCAGTTACCGTTTAGCGGGTCCTTACAATGAGCAGTTCTTC. Translated, it gives CASSYRLAGPYNEQFF.

V is TRBV29-1 and J is TRBJ2-3, with 10 bases that match TRBD2. The CDR3 is 19 residues long. Germline assignment: CDR1 SQVTM and CDR2 ANQGSEA. The V segment lost 6 bases and the J segment 1 base; nucleotides outside the gene matches: 19. CDR3 in amino acids: CSVGIAFGVAGGGTDTQYF. The CDR3 DNA is TGCAGCGTCGGCATCGCTTTCGGCGTAGCGGGAGGAGGCACAGATACGCAGTATTTT.

Regarding this clonotype: The junction and the germline gene differ at one end; a read error may be behind it. The V call is TRBV9, the J call TRBJ2-5, with D possibly being TRBD2 (6 bases). Germline values: CDR1 SGDLS, CDR2 YYNGEE. This CDR3 region has 15 residues. For the CDR3, the DNA is TGTGCCAGCAGCGTAGGTAGCGGAGTCCAAGAGGCCCAGTACTTC. It codes for CASSVGSGVQEAQYF.